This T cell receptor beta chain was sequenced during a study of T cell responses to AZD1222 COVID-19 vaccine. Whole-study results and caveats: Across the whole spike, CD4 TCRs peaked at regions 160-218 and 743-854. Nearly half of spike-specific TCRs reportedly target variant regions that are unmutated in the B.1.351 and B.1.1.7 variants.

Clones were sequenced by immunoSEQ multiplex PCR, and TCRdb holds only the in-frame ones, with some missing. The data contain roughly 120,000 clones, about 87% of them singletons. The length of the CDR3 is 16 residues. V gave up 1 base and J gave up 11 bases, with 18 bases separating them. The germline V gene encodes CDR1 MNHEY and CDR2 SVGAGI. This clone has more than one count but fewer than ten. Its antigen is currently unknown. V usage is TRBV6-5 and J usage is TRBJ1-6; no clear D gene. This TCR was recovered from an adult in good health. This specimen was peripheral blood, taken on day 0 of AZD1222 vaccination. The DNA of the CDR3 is TGTGCCAGCAGTTACTTCATGGCCAGCGCCGTTGCACCCCTCCACTTT. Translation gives CASSYFMASAVAPLHF.